This T cell receptor (beta chain) was obtained from a study of cytomegalovirus exposure and HLA in healthy donors (dated by TCRdb to the late 2010s). With respect to the entire study: An earlier analysis of several hundred of the donors reported around 280 Gb of sequence data and 95 million to 140 million unique TCR beta sequences obtained from around 180 million T cells. Around 320 gigabases of sequencing data and approximately 84 million unique TCR sequences were included in an early release covering 500 to 750 HLA-typed donors. Of the roughly 400 genotyped donors, about 80% fell in the genetic ancestry cluster associated with self-reported Caucasian donors. The study aimed to test whether cataloging public T cell receptors could reveal signatures of past pathogen exposure. The study used immunosequencing to profile the T cell repertoires of some 600 subjects and linked those repertoires to cytomegalovirus serostatus. Besides the first cohort of roughly 640 subjects, a separate validation cohort made up of over a hundred different subjects was used. High-throughput TCR immunosequencing, statistical association of individual TCRs with disease status, and machine learning were combined to predict cytomegalovirus infection status. To study patterns of TCR occurrence, a later analysis re-analyzed previously published TCR beta repertoires from several hundred donors and added high-resolution HLA genotyping. Rather than drawing on any new phenotypic data, the later analysis identified candidate immune exposures from TCR beta sequences and the way those sequences occurred across donors. In an earlier analysis of around 540 of the donors, high-throughput TCR beta sequencing was used to judge whether each TCR beta V gene segment behaved as functional or pseudogenic. Donor age, sex, ethnicity and CMV serostatus were compiled together with the repertoire data. In a later genetic analysis, genome-wide SNP genotypes for about 65% of the roughly 700 donors were used, and that subset was treated as a discovery cohort. Every discovery cohort repertoire had been produced on one sequencing platform. Both class I and class II loci were covered by HLA typing, at four-digit resolution. Typing coverage differed by locus: A, B, C, DRB1 and DQB1 were typed in about 629-640 donors, DQA1 in 522, DPA1 in roughly 590, and DPB1 in 450 to 490. Because of strong linkage in the cohort, a few DR-DQ haplotypes were treated as single units for association and clustering. Among roughly 400 genotyped donors of the cohort, an average of 235,054 unique TCR beta nucleotide sequences were sequenced per donor, roughly a sixth of them non-productive. On the study overall, not on this receptor specifically: A further reported finding was that TCR beta sequences accurately predicted the HLA-A and HLA-B alleles for most subjects in the first cohort. Assigning TCR associations to individual alleles was difficult when HLA alleles, especially DR and DQ, strongly co-occurred. HLA typing was unavailable for some donors at each locus, so association tests used only the typed subset. The authors suggested that the approach could potentially be generalized to other disease states and immunological phenotypes. Some IMGT-functional V segments, including TRBV6-2 and TRBV6-3, could not be told apart with the 87-base-pair reads, so those segments were excluded. Because counts were too low, some 17 rarely observed V segments, including chromosome 9 orphons, were left out of the earlier analysis of a few hundred of the donors. In an earlier analysis of more than 500 of the donors, most TCR beta V segments appeared in productive rearrangements about 90% or about 30% of the time, broadly matching IMGT annotations. Correlated functional status among segregating V segments might reflect linkage disequilibrium, but an unknown experimental factor could not be ruled out. Three of the identified cytomegalovirus-associated TCR beta chains were confirmed in vitro to be specific for cytomegalovirus antigens. While some public TCRs were present in many individuals, most TCR sequences turned up only very rarely across donors. Sequencing depth was assumed to be roughly uniform across donors in the presence/absence analyses, though that assumption may not hold. In a later analysis, TCR association rates were found to vary across HLA loci, with the most associated TCRs seen for DRB1 alleles and the fewest for HLA-C alleles. V-gene and J-gene trimming of TCR beta chains was associated with a missense DCLRE1C variant in a later genetic analysis, and the association was replicated in an independent cohort. Most CMV-associated TCR beta chains appeared to be HLA-restricted in a later analysis, and the HLA associations seemed to be driven largely by CMV exposure. The study gave a list of roughly 150 TCR beta chains associated with cytomegalovirus. In a later analysis, several top co-occurrence clusters were reported to appear linked to parvovirus B19, influenza, CMV and Epstein-Barr virus. CMV serostatus was the only immune exposure information available for the cohort. The sequencing pipeline was judged likely to have produced a cluster of highly shared sequence variants as a technical artifact. In a later analysis, HLA-associated TCR beta chains were found to be more clonally expanded and to have lower generation probabilities than equally common non-associated chains. In this cohort, only TCR beta chains were sequenced, and detectable features were limited by the absence of alpha or paired-chain data. At a false discovery rate of 0.05, a later analysis linked roughly 17,000 TCR beta sequences to specific HLA alleles. The classifier was reported to diagnose cytomegalovirus status with high specificity and sensitivity in both the original and validation cohorts. Compared with the approximately 670-donor mean, donors in an Asian-associated ancestry cluster had fewer N-insertions in productive TCRs, according to a later genetic analysis.

Per the germline V gene (reference sequence), GTSNPN is the CDR1 and SVGIG is the CDR2. At the junction V is shortened by 5 bases and J by 2 bases; bases outside the gene matches: 5. Spanning cysteine to phenylalanine, the CDR3 consists of 13 amino acids. Solely the CDR3 DNA is kept, with 39 bases framed from the first base. The cohort was made up of 500 to 800 healthy bone marrow donors. At the time of sampling, every cohort member was nominally healthy, though immune exposures that went unrecorded were likely present. The donor tested CMV seropositive and was one of the 289 seropositive cohort members. Every donor gave a peripheral blood sample, and the peripheral blood mononuclear cells from that sample were used for TCR beta sequencing. Genomic DNA extraction from the blood cell samples was performed with the Qiagen DNeasy Blood Extraction Kit. Comment on this clone: Its antigen is not yet known. There are no base qualities to consult, and no much larger clone falls within one base.

Libraries were prepared through the immunoSEQ multiplex PCR assay. For the multiplex PCR, a mixture combining 60 forward primers for TCR Vbeta segments and 13 reverse primers for TCR Jbeta segments was used. Amplification of the CDR3 region of rearranged TCR beta genes was performed with a multiplex PCR assay on genomic DNA. The Illumina HiSeq System was used to sequence the amplified TCR beta libraries as 87-base-pair reads. In the paper's pipeline: A later analysis tallied 75 million to 85 million unique TCR beta chains across the 610 or so repertoires, and approximately 9.9 million of those chains were shared by two or more donors. A nearest-neighbor algorithm error-corrected the raw reads and collapsed the reads into unique sequences, merging closely related sequences to remove PCR and sequencing errors. V, D and J gene segments were assigned by aligning CDR3 sequences to IMGT reference sequences. Each retained sequence needed at least a six-nucleotide match to both a V gene segment and a J gene segment. A rearrangement was called productive if the CDR3 had no stop codons and remained in frame with V and J, and every other rearrangement was called non-productive. Following IMGT convention, CDR3 was defined as the stretch from the second conserved V-encoded cysteine up to the conserved J-encoded phenylalanine. The earlier analysis of about 640 of the donors excluded any sequence lacking an unambiguous match to a single V gene segment. In an earlier analysis of a few hundred of the donors, V segments were called functional above 56.7% productive rearrangements and were called segregating when the between-donor standard deviation exceeded 5%. To diagnose cytomegalovirus status from the catalog of TCR beta chain sequences, a statistical classification framework was built. V and J gene assignment, in a later analysis, came from comparing TCR nucleotide sequences with IMGT/GENE-DB human TR gene sequences. The TCRdist pipeline was used in a later analysis to assign CDR3 sequences and most-parsimonious VDJ recombination scenarios. In a later analysis, each TCR beta chain was defined by its CDR3 amino acid sequence together with its V-gene family, and reads without a unique V-gene family were excluded. A later analysis removed 592 highly shared, low-generation-probability nucleotide sequences to deal with suspected cross-contamination and a sequencing artifact. In a later analysis, a clonal expansion index for each public chain was calculated from normalized within-repertoire ranks of inferred template counts. In a later analysis, generation probabilities were computed with a VDJ recombination model fitted to out-of-frame rearrangements, and the resulting probabilities were checked against IGoR. In a later analysis, hypergeometric tests were used to score TCR-TCR, TCR-HLA and TCR-CMV co-occurrence, with a repertoire-size bias correction applied to TCR pairs. False discovery rates were estimated in a later analysis by permuting HLA or CMV assignments 20 times. In a later analysis, co-occurring TCRs were grouped using DBSCAN, and TCRdist sequence similarity was added for clustering within HLA-allele-positive subsets. For co-occurrence clustering, repertoires with fewer than 30,000 or more than 120,000 public chains were excluded, along with 5 or 6 repertoires with anomalous nucleotide sharing. This immuneACCESS table, as held by TCRdb, lists in-frame sequences with V and J called but not all clones. Of the missing ones, under half trace to an unresolved V gene in checked studies; the others have no known cause. From that table come the V and J calls and clone size; the DNA was used to work out D and trimming. The sample table holds 60,000 to 70,000 clones, of which around 82% were seen once. Of the sample, 7.8% falls within the top ten clones.

Sequenced: PBMCs. The receptor was isolated from a man between 18 and 29 years old in good health and CMV-seropositive. This chain joins TRBV30 to TRBJ2-7; 8 bases in the middle match TRBD2. The nucleotide sequence reads TGTGCCTGGTCCGTAGCGGGACCCTACGAGCAGTACTTC. The resulting protein is CAWSVAGPYEQYF.